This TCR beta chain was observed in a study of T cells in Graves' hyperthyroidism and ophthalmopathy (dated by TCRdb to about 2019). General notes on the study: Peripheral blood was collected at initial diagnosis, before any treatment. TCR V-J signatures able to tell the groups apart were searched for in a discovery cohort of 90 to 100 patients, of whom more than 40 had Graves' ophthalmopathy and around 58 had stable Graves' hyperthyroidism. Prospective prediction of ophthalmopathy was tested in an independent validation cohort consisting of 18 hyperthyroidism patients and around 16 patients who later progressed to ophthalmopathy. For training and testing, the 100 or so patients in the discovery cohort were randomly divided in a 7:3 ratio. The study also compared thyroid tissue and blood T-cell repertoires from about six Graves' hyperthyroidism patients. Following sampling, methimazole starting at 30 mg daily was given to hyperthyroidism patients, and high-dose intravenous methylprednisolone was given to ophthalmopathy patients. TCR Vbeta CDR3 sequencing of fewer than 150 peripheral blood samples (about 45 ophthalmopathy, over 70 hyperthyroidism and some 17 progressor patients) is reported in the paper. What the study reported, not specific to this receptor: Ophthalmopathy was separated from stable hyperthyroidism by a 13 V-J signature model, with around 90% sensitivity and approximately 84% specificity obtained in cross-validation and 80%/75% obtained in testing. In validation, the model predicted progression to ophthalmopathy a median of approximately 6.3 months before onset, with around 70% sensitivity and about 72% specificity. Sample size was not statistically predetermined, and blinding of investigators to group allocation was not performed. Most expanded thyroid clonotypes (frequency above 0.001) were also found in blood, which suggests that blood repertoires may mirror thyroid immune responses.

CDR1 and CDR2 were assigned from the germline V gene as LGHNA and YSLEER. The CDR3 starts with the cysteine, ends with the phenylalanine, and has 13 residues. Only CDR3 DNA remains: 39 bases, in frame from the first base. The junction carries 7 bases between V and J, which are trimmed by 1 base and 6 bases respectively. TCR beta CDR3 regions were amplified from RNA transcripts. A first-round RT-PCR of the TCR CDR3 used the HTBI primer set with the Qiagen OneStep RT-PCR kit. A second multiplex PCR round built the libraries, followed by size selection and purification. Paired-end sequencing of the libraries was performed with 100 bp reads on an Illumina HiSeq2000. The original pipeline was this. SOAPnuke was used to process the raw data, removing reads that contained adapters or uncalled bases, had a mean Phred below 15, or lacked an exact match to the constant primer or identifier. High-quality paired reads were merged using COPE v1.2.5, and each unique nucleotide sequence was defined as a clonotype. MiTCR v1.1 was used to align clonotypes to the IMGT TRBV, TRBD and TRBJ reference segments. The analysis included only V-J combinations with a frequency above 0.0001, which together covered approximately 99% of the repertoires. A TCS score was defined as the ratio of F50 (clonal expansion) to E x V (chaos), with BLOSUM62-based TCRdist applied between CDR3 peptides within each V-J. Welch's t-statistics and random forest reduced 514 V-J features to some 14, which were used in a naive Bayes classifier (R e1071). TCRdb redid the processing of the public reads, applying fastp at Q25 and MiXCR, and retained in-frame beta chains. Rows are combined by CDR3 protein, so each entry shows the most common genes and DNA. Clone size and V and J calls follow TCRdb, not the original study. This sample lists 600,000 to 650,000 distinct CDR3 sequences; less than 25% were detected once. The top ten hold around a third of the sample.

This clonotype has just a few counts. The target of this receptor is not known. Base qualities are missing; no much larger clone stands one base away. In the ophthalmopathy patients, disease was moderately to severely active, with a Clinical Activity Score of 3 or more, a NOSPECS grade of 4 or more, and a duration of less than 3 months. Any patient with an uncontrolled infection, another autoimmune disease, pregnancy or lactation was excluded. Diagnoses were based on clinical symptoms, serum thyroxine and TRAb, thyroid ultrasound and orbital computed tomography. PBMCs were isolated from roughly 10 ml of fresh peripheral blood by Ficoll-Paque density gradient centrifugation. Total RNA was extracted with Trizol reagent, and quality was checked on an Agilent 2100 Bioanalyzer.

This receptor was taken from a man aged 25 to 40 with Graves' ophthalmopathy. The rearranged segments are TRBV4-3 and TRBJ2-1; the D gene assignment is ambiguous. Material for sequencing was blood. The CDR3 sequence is CASSQGLVNEQFF. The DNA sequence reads TGCGCCAGCAGCCAAGGGCTAGTCAATGAGCAGTTCTTC.